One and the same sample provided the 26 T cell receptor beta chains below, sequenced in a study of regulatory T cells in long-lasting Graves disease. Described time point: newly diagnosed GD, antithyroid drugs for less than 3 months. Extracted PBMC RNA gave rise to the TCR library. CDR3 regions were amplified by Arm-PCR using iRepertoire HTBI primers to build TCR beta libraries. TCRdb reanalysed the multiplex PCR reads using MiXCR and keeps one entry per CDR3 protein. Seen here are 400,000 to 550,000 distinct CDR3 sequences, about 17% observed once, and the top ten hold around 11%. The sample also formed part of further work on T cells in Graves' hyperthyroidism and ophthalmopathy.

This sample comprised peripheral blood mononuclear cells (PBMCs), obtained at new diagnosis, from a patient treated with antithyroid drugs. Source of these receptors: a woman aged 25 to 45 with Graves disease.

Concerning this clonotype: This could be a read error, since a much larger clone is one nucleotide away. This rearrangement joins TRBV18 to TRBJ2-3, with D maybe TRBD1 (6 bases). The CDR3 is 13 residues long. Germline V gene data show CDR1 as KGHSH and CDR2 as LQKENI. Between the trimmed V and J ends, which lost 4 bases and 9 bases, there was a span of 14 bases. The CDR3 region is CASSRQDPATQYF. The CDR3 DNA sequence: TGTGCCAGCTCACGACAGGATCCGGCGACGCAGTATTTT.

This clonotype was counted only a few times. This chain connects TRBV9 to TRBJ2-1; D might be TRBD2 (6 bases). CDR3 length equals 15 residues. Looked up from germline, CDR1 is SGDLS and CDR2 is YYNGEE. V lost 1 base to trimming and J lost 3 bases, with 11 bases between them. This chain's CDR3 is CASSVRAGLYNEQFF. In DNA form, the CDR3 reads TGTGCCAGCAGCGTACGAGCGGGCCTCTACAATGAGCAGTTCTTC.

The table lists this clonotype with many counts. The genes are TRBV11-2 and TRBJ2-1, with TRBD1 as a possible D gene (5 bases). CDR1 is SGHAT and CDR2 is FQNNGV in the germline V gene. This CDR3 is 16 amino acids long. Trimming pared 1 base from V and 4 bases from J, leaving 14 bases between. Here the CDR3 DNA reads TGTGCCAGCAGCTTAGTACAGGAAGGAATATACAATGAGCAGTTCTTC. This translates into CASSLVQEGIYNEQFF.

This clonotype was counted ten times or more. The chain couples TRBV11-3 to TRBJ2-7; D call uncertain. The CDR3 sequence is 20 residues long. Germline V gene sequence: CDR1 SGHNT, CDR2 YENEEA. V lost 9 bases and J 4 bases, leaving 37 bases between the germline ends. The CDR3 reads CARSKGPRKDLHGETYEQYF. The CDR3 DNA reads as TGTGCCAGATCTAAGGGCCCTCGGAAGGACCTACACGGCGAAACGTACGAGCAGTACTTC.

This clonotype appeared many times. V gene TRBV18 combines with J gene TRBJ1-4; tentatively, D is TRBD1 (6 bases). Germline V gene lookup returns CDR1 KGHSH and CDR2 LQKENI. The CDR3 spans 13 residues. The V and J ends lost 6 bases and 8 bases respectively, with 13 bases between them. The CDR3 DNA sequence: TGTGCCAGCTCGGGACAATCGTTAGAAAAACTGTTTTTT. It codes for CASSGQSLEKLFF. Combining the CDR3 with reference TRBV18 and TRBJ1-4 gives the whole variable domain NAGVMQNPRHLVRRRGQEARLRCSPMKGHSHVYWYRQLPEEGLKFMVYLQKENIIDESGMPKERFSAEFPKEGPSILRIQQVVRGDSAAYFCASSGQSLEKLFFGSGTQLSVL.

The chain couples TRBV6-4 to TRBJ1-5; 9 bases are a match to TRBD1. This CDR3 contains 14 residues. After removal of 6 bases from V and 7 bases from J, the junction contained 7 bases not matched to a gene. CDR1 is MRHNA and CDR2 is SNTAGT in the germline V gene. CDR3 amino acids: CASRGTGLDQPQHF. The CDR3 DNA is TGTGCCAGCAGGGGGACAGGGTTAGACCAGCCCCAGCATTTT.

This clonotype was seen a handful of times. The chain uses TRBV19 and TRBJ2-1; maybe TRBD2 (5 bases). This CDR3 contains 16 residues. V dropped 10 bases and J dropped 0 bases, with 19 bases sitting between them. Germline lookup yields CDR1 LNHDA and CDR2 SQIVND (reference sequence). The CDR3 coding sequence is TGTGCCACTCAAACGGAACGGGATAGCTCCTACAATGAGCAGTTCTTC. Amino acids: CATQTERDSSYNEQFF.

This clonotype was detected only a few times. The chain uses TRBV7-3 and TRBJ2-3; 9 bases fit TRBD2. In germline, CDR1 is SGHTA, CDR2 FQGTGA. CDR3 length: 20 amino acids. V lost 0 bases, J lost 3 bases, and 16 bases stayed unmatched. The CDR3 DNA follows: TGTGCCAGCAGCTTAACGAATGGGCAGGGCGGGAGGGCCCTGACAGATACGCAGTATTTT. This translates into CASSLTNGQGGRALTDTQYF.

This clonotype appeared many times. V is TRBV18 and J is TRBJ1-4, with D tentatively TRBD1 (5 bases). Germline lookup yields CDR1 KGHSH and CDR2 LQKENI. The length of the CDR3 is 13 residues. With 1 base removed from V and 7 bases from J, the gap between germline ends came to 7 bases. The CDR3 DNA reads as TGTGCCAGCTCACCACGGGGGATTGAAAAACTGTTTTTT. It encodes CASSPRGIEKLFF.

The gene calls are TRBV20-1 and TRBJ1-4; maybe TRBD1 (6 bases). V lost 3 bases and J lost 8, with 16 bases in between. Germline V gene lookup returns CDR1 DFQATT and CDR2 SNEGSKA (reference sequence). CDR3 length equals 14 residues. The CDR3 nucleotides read TGCAGTGCTAGTCCGGCAGGGGTTAAAGAAAAACTGTTTTTT. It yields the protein CSASPAGVKEKLFF.

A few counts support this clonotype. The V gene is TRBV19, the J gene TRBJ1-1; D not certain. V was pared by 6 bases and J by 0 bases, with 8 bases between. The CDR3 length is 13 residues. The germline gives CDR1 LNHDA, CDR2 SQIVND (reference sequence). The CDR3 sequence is CASRNTMNTEAFF. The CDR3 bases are TGTGCCAGTAGAAATACTATGAACACTGAAGCTTTCTTT.

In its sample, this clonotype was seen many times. The DNA for the CDR3 is TGCGCCAGCAGCTCCGGGACGTTTCGGGAGACCCAGTACTTC. Its translation: CASSSGTFRETQYF. The chain has TRBV5-1 and TRBJ2-5, with D possibly being TRBD1 or TRBD2 (5 bases each). Trimming cost V 3 bases and J 5 bases, with 14 bases left between them. CDR1 is SGHRS and CDR2 is YFSETQ in the germline V gene. This CDR3 comprises 14 residues.

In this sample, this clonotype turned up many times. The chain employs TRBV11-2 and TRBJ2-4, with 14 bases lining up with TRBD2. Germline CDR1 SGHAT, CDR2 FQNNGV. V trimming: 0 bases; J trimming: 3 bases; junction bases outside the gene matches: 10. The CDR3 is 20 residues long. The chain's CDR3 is CASSLDLGLAGVSSKNIQYF. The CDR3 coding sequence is TGTGCCAGCAGCTTAGATCTGGGACTAGCGGGAGTCTCTAGCAAAAACATTCAGTACTTC.

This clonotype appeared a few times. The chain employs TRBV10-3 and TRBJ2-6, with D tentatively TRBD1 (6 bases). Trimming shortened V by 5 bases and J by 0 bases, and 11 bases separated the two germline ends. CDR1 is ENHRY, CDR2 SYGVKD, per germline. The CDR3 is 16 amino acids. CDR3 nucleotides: TGTGCCATCAGTCCGGACAGTTACTCTGGGGCCAACGTCCTGACTTTC. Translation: CAISPDSYSGANVLTF.

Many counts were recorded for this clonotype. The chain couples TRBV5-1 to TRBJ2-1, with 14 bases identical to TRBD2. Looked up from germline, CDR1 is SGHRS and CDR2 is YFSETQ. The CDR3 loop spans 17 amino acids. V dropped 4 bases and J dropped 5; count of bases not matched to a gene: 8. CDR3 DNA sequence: TGCGCCAGCAGCCCGGGACTAGCGGGAGAATTACACAATGAGCAGTTCTTC. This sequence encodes CASSPGLAGELHNEQFF. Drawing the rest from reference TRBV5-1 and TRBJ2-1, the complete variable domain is KAGVTQTPRYLIKTRGQQVTLSCSPISGHRSVSWYQQTPGQGLQFLFEYFSETQRNKGNFPGRFSGRQFSNSRSEMNVSTLELGDSALYLCASSPGLAGELHNEQFFGPGTRLTVL.

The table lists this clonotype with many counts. The CDR3 is CASSSLTELTGELFF. CDR3 sequence (DNA): TGCGCCAGCAGCTCACTTACAGAACTAACCGGGGAGCTGTTTTTT. This sequence joins TRBV5-1 and TRBJ2-2; D call uncertain. V dropped 3 bases and J dropped 5 bases, with 14 bases sitting between them. CDR3 size: 15 residues. Germline loops: CDR1 SGHRS, CDR2 YFSETQ.

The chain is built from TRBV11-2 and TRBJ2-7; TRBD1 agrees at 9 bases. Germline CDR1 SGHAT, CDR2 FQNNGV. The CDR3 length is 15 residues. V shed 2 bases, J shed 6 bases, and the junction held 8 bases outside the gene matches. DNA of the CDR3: TGTGCCAGCAGCTTACAGATGGGACAGGGCCGCGAGCAGTACTTC. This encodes CASSLQMGQGREQYF.

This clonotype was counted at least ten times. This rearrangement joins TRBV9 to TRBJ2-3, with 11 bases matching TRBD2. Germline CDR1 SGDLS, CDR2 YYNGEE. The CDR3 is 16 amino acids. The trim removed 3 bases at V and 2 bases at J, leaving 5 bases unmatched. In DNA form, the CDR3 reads TGTGCCAGCAGCGACGGACTAGCGGGTTACACAGATACGCAGTATTTT. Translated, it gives CASSDGLAGYTDTQYF.

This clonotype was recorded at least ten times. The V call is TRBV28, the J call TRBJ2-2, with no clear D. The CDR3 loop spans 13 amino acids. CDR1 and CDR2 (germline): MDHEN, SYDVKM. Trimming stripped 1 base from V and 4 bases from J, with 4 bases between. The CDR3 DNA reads TGTGCCAGCAGTTTATCCAGCACCGGGGAGCTGTTTTTT. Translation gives CASSLSSTGELFF.

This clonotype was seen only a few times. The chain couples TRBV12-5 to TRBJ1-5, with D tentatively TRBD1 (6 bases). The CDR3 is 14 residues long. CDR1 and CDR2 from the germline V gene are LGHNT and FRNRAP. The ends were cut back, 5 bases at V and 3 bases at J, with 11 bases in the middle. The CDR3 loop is CASGIWGPNQPQHF. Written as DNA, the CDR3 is TGTGCTAGTGGTATATGGGGGCCCAATCAGCCCCAGCATTTT.

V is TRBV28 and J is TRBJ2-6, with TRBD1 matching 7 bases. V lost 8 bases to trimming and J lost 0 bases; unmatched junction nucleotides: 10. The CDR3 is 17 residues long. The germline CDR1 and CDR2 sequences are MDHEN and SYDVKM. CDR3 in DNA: TGTGCCAGCTTACGACAGGGTCTATCCTCTGGGGCCAACGTCCTGACTTTC. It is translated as CASLRQGLSSGANVLTF.

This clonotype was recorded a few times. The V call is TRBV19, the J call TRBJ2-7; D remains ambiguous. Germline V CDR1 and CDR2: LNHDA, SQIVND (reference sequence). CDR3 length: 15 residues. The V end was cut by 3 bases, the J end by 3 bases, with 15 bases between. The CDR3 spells CASSIGPSLIYEQYF. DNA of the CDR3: TGTGCCAGTAGTATCGGGCCCTCACTCATCTACGAGCAGTACTTC.

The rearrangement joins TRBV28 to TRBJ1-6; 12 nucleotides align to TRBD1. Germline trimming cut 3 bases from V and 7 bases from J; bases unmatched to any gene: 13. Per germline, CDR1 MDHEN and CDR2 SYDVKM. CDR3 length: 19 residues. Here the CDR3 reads CASSLGDRGPERANSPLHF. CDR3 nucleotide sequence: TGTGCCAGCAGTTTGGGGGACAGGGGGCCCGAGAGGGCAAATTCACCCCTCCACTTT.

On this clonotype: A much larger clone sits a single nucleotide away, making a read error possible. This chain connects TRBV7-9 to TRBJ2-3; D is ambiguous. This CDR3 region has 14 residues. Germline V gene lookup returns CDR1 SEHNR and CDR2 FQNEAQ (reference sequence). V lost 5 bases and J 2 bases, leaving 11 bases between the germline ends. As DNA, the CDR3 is TGTGCCAGCAGCCCGATTAGTTTCACAGATACGCAGTATTTT. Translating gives CASSPISFTDTQYF.

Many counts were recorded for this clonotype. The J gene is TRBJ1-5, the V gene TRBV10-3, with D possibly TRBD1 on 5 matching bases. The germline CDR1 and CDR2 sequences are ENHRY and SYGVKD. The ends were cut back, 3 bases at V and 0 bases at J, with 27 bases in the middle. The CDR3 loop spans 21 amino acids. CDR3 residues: CAISESWVGGTMRNSNQPQHF. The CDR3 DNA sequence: TGTGCCATCAGTGAATCGTGGGTCGGGGGGACGATGCGTAATAGCAATCAGCCCCAGCATTTT.

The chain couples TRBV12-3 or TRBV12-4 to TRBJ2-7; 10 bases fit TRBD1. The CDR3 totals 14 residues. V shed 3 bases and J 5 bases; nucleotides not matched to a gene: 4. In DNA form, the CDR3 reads TGTGCCAGCAGTTTCCTGACAGGGGGCGACGAGCAGTACTTC. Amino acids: CASSFLTGGDEQYF.